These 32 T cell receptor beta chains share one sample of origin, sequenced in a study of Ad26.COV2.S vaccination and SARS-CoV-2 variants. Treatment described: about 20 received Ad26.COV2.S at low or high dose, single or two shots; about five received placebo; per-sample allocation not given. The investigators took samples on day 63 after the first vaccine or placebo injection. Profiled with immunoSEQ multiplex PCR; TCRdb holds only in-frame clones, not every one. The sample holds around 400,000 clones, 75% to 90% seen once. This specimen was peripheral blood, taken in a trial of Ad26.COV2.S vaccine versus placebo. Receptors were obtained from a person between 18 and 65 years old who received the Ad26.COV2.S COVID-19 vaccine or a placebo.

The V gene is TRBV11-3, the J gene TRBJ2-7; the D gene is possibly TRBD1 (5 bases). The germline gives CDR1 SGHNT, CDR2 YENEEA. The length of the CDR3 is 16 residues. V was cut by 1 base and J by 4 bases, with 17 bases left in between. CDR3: CASSLVPGRAGYEQYF. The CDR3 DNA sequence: TGTGCCAGCAGCTTAGTGCCGGGCAGGGCCGGTTACGAGCAGTACTTC.

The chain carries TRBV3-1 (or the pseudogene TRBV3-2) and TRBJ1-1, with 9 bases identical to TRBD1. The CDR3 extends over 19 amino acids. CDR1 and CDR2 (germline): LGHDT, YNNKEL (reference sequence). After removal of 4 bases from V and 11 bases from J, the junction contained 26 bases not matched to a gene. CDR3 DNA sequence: TGTGCCAGCAGCCCATCCCCGGGACAGGGAGCGGGAGCCTTTGTTGGGGCTTTCTTT. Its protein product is CASSPSPGQGAGAFVGAFF.

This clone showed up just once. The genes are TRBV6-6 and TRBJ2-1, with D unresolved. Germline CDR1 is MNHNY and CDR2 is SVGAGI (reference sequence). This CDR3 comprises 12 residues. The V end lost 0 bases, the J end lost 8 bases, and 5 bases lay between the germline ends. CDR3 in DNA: TGTGCCAGCAGTTACTCACGCCATGAGCAGTTCTTC. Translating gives CASSYSRHEQFF.

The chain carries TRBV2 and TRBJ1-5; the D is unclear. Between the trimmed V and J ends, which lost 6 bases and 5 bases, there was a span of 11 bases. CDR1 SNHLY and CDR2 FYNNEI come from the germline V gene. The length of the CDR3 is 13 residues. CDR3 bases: TGTGCCAGCAGAAATAGGGCGGATCAGCCCCAGCATTTT. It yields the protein CASRNRADQPQHF. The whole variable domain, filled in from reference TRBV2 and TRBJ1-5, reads EPEVTQTPSHQVTQMGQEVILRCVPISNHLYFYWYRQILGQKVEFLVSFYNNEISEKSEIFDDQFSVERPDGSNFTLKIRSTKLEDSAMYFCASRNRADQPQHFGDGTRLSIL.

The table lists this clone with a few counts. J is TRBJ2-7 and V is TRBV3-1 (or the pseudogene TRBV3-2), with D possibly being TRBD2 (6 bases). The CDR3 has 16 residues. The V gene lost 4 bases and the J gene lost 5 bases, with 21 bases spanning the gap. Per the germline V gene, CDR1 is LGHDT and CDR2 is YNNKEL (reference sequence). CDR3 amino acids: CASSRLRDSLWNEQYF. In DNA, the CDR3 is TGTGCCAGCAGCCGACTACGGGACTCCCTTTGGAACGAGCAGTACTTC.

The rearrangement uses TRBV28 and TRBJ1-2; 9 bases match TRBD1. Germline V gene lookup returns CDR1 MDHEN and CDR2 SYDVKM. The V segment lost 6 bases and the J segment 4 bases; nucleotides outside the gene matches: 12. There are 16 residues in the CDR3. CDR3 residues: CASRGTGYSRGYGYTF. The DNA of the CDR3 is TGTGCCAGCAGAGGGACAGGGTATAGTCGGGGCTATGGCTACACCTTC.

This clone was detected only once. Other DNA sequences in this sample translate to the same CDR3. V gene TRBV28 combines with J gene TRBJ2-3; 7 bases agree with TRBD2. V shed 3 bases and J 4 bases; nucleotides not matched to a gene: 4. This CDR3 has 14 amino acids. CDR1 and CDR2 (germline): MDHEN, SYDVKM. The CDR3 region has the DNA TGTGCCAGCAGTTTGGGGGGGAGTGCAGATACGCAGTATTTT. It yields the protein CASSLGGSADTQYF.

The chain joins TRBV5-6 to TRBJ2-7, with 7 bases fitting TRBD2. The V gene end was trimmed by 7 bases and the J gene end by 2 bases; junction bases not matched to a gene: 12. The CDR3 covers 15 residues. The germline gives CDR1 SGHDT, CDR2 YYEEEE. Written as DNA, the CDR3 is TGTGCCAGCGCCTCTGCGGGAGAGAGAACCTACGAGCAGTACTTC. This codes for CASASAGERTYEQYF. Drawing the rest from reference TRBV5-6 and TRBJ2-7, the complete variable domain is DAGVTQSPTHLIKTRGQQVTLRCSPKSGHDTVSWYQQALGQGPQFIFQYYEEEERQRGNFPDRFSGHQFPNYSSELNVNALLLGDSALYLCASASAGERTYEQYFGPGTRLTVT.

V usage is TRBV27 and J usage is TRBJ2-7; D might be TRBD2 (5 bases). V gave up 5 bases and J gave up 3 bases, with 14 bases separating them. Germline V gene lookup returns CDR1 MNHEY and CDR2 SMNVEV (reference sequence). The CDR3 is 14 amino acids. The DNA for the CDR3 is TGTGCCAGCAGTCCAAGCGGAAGGGTCTACGAGCAGTACTTC. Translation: CASSPSGRVYEQYF.

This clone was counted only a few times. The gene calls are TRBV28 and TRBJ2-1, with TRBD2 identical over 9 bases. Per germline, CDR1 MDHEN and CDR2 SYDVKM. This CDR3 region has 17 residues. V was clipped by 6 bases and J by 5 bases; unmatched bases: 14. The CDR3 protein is CASSWVAGAQGDNEQFF. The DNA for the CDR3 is TGTGCCAGCAGCTGGGTAGCGGGAGCCCAGGGGGACAATGAGCAGTTCTTC.

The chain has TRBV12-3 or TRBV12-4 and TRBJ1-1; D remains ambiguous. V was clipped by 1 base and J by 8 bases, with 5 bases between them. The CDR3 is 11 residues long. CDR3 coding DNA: TGTGCCAGCAGTTTAGTGGGGGAAGCTTTCTTT. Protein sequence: CASSLVGEAFF.

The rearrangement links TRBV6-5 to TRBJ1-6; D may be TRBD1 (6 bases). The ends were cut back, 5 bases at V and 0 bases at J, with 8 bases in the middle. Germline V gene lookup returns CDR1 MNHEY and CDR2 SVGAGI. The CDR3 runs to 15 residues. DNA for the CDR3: TGTGCCAGCAGTACAGGGTTCTCCTATAATTCACCCCTCCACTTT. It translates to CASSTGFSYNSPLHF.

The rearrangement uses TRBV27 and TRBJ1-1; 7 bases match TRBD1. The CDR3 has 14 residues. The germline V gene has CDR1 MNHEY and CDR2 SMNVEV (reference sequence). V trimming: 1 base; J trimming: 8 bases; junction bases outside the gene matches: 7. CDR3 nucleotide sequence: TGTGCCAGCAGTTTATACGGGGACAGCCCAGAAGCTTTCTTT. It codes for CASSLYGDSPEAFF.

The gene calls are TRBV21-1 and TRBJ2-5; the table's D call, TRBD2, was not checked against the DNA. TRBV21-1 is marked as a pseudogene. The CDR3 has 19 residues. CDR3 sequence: CASIRLAGVKNEGQETQYF. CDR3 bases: TGTGCCAGCATTAGACTAGCGGGAGTCAAAAATGAGGGCCAAGAGACCCAGTACTTC.

CDR3 sequence (DNA): TGTGCCAGCAGCCCCAGGACAGGGGGCTTCGAGCAGTACTTC. Protein sequence: CASSPRTGGFEQYF. The gene calls are TRBV9 and TRBJ2-7; 11 nucleotides align to TRBD1. CDR3 length equals 14 residues. V lost 4 bases, J lost 6 bases, and 6 bases stayed unmatched. CDR1 is SGDLS, CDR2 YYNGEE, per germline. The full variable domain, its missing parts supplied by reference TRBV9 and TRBJ2-7, is DSGVTQTPKHLITATGQRVTLRCSPRSGDLSVYWYQQSLDQGLQFLIQYYNGEERAKGNILERFSAQQFPDLHSELNLSSLELGDSALYFCASSPRTGGFEQYFGPGTRLTVT.

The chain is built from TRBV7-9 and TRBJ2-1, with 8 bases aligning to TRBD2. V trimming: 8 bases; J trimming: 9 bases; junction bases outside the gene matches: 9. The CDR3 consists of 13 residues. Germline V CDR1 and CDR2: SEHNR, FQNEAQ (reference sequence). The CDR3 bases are TGTGCCAGCGGAACCCTTAGCGGGACTGAGCAGTTCTTC. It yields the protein CASGTLSGTEQFF.

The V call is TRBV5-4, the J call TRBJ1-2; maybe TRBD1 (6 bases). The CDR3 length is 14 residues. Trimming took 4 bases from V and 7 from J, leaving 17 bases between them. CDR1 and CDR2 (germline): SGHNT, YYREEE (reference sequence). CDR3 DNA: TGTGCCAGCAGCCGACAGGCGCCTTACTCTGGCTACACCTTC. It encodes CASSRQAPYSGYTF.

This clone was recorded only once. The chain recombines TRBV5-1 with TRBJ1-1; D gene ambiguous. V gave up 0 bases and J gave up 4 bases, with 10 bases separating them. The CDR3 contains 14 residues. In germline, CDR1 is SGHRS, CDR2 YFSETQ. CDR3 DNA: TGCGCCAGCAGCTTGGACGGGTTGTTCACTGAAGCTTTCTTT. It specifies CASSLDGLFTEAFF. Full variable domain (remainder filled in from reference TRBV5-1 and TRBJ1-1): KAGVTQTPRYLIKTRGQQVTLSCSPISGHRSVSWYQQTPGQGLQFLFEYFSETQRNKGNFPGRFSGRQFSNSRSEMNVSTLELGDSALYLCASSLDGLFTEAFFGQGTRLTVV.

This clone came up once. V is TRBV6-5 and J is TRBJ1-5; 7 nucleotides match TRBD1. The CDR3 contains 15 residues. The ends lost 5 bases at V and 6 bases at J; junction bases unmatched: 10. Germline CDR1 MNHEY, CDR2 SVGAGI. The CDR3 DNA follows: TGTGCCAGCAGTCATCGACAGGGAAGCGGTCAGCCCCAGCATTTT. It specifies CASSHRQGSGQPQHF.

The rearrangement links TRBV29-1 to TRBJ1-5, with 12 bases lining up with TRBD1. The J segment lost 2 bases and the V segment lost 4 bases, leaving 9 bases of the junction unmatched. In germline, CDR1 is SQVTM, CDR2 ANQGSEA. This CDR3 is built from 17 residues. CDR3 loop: CSVALGQGAGGNQPQHF. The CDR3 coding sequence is TGCAGCGTTGCGTTGGGACAGGGGGCGGGTGGCAATCAGCCCCAGCATTTT.

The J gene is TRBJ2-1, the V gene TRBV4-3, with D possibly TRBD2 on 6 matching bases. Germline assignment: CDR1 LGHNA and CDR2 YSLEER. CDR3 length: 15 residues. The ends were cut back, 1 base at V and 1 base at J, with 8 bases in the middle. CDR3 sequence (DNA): TGCGCCAGCAGCCAAGGGGCGGGATCCTACAATGAGCAGTTCTTC. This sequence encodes CASSQGAGSYNEQFF.

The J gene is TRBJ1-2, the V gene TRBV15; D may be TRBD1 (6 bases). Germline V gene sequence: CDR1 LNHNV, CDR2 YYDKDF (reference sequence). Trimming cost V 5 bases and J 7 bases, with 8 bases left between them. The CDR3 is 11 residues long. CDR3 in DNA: TGTGCCACCAGCGCAGGGGTTGGCTACACCTTC. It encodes CATSAGVGYTF.

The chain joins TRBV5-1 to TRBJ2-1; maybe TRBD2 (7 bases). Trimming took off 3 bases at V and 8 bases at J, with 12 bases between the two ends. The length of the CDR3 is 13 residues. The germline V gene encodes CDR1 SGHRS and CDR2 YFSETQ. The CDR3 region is CASSSGGGDEQFF. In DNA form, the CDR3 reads TGCGCCAGCAGCTCCGGCGGGGGCGATGAGCAGTTCTTC.

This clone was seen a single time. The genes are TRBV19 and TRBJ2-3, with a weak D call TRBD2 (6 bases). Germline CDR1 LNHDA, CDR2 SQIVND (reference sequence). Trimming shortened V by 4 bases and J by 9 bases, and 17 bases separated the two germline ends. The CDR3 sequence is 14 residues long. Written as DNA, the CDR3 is TGTGCCAGTAGTACCCAGCGGGCCCAGAGCACGCAGTATTTT. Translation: CASSTQRAQSTQYF.

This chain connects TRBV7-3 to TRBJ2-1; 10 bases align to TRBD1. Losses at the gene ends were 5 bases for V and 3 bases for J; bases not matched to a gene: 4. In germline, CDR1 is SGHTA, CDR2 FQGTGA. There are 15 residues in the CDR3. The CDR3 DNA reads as TGTGCCAGCAGCCCGGGGACAGGGGTCTACAATGAGCAGTTCTTC. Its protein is CASSPGTGVYNEQFF.

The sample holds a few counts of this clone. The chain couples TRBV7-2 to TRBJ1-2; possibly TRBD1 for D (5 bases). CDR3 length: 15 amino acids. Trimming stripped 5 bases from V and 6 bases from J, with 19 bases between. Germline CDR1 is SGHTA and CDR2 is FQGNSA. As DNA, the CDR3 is TGTGCCAGCAGCCCCCCGGGGGGAAGGATACATGGCTACACCTTC. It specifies CASSPPGGRIHGYTF.

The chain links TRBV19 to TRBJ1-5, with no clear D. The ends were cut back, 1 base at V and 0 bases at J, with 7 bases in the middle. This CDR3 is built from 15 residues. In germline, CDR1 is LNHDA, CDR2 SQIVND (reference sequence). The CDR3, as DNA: TGTGCCAGTAGTATAGCGGGATTTAGCAATCAGCCCCAGCATTTT. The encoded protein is CASSIAGFSNQPQHF.

CDR3 protein: CASSPRGGQFF. The DNA for the CDR3 is TGTGCCAGCAGTCCCCGCGGGGGGCAGTTCTTC. V and J are TRBV6-2 or TRBV6-3 and TRBJ2-1; 7 nucleotides agree with TRBD2. From germline, CDR1 is MNHEY and CDR2 SVGEGT. This CDR3 region has 11 residues. The ends lost 5 bases at V and 12 bases at J; junction bases unmatched: 4.

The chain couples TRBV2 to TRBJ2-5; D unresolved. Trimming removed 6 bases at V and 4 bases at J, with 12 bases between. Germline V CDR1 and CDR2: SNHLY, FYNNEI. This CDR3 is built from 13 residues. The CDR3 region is CASRPGLGETQYF. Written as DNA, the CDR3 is TGTGCCAGCAGGCCCGGTCTGGGAGAGACCCAGTACTTC.

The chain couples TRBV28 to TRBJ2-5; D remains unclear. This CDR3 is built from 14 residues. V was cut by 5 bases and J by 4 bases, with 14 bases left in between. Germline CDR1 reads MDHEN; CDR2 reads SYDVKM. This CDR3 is CASSPRTEIETQYF. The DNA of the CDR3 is TGTGCCAGCAGTCCCCGGACGGAAATAGAGACCCAGTACTTC.

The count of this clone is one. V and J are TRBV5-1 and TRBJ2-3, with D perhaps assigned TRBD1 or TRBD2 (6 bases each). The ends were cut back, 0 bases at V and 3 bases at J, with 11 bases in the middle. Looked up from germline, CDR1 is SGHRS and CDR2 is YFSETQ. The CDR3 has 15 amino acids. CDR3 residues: CASSLVGGQTDTQYF. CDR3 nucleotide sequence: TGCGCCAGCAGCTTGGTGGGGGGCCAAACAGATACGCAGTATTTT. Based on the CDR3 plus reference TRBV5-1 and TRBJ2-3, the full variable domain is KAGVTQTPRYLIKTRGQQVTLSCSPISGHRSVSWYQQTPGQGLQFLFEYFSETQRNKGNFPGRFSGRQFSNSRSEMNVSTLELGDSALYLCASSLVGGQTDTQYFGPGTRLTVL.

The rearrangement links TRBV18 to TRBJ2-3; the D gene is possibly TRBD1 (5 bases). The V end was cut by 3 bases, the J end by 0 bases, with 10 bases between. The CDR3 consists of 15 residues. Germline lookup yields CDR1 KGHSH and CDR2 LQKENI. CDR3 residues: CASSPLRASTDTQYF. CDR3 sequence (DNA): TGTGCCAGCTCACCTCTCAGGGCCAGCACAGATACGCAGTATTTT.